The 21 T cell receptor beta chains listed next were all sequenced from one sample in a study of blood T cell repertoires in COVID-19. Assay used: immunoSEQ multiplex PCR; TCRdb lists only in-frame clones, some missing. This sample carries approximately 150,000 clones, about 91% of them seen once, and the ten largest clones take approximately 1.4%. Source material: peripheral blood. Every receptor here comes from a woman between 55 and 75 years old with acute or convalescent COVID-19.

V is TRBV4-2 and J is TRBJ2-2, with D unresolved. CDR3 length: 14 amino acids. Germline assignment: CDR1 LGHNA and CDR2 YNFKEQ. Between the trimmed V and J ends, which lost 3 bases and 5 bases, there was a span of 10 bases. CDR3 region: CASSQARRTGELFF. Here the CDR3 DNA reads TGTGCCAGCAGCCAGGCGAGGAGAACCGGGGAGCTGTTTTTT.

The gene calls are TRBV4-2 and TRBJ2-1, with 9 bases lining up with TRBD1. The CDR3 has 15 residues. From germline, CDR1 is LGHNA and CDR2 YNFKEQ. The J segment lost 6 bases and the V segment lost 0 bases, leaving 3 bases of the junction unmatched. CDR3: CASSQEGGQGNEQFF. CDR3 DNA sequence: TGTGCCAGCAGCCAAGAAGGGGGACAGGGCAATGAGCAGTTCTTC.

Here the CDR3 reads CASSFGRAGDGYTF. The CDR3 region has the DNA TGTGCCAGCAGCTTCGGGAGAGCGGGGGATGGCTACACCTTC. This chain uses TRBV7-8 with TRBJ1-2, with D possibly TRBD1 on 5 matching bases. Germline loops: CDR1 SGHVS, CDR2 FQNEAQ. With 3 bases removed from V and 6 bases from J, the gap between germline ends came to 14 bases. The CDR3 sequence is 14 residues long.

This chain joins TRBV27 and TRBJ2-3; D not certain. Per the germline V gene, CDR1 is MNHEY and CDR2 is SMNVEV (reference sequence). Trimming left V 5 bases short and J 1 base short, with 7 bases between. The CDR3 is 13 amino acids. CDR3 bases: TGTGCCAGCAGTCCCCGTGGCACAGATACGCAGTATTTT. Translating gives CASSPRGTDTQYF.

This chain's CDR3 is CASSGGQGSGSSYNEQFF. The CDR3 DNA is TGTGCCAGCAGTGGTGGTCAGGGATCGGGCTCATCCTACAATGAGCAGTTCTTC. This chain links TRBV2 with TRBJ2-1; D is possibly TRBD1 (5 bases). The CDR3 length is 18 residues. Trimming removed 4 bases from V and 1 base from J, with 20 bases in between. Germline CDR1 SNHLY, CDR2 FYNNEI.

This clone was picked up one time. Here the CDR3 reads CASSQADRGLGGYTF. Written as DNA, the CDR3 is TGTGCCAGCAGCCAAGCGGACAGGGGGCTGGGTGGCTACACCTTC. This chain joins TRBV3-1 (or the pseudogene TRBV3-2) and TRBJ1-2; 11 nucleotides agree with TRBD1. The V gene end was trimmed by 1 base and the J gene end by 7 bases; junction bases not matched to a gene: 5. Germline CDR1 reads LGHDT; CDR2 reads YNNKEL (reference sequence). The CDR3 has 15 residues.

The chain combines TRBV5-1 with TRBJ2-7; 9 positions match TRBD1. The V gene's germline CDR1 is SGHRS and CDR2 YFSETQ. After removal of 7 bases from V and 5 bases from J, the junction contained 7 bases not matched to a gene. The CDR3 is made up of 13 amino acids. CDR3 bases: TGCGCCAGCGGTAGGACAGGGGAAAACGAGCAGTACTTC. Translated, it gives CASGRTGENEQYF.

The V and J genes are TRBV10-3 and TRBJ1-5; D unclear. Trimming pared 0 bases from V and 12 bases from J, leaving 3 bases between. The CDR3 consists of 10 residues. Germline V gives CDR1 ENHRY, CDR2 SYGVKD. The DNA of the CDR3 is TGTGCCATCAGTGAGTCCGGCCAGCATTTT. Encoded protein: CAISESGQHF.

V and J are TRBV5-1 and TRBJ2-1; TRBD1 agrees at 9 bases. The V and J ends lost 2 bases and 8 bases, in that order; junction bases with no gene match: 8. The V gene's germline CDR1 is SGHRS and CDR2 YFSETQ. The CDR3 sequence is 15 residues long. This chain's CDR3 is CASSLTGTGPDEQFF. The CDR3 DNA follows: TGCGCCAGCAGCTTAACCGGGACAGGGCCGGATGAGCAGTTCTTC. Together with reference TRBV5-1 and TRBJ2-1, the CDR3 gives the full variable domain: KAGVTQTPRYLIKTRGQQVTLSCSPISGHRSVSWYQQTPGQGLQFLFEYFSETQRNKGNFPGRFSGRQFSNSRSEMNVSTLELGDSALYLCASSLTGTGPDEQFFGPGTRLTVL.

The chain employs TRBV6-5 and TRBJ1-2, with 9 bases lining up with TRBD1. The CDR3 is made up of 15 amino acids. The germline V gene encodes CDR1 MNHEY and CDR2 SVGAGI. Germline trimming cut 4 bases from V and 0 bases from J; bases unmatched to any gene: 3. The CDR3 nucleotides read TGTGCCAGCAGTTTACAGGGGGCTCCTAACTATGGCTACACCTTC. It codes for CASSLQGAPNYGYTF.

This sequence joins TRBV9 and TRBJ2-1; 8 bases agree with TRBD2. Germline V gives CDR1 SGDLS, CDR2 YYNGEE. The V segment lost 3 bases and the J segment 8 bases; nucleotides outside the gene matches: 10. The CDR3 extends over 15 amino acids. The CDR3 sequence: CASSAGGADVDEQFF. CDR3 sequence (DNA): TGTGCCAGCAGCGCCGGGGGGGCCGATGTAGATGAGCAGTTCTTC. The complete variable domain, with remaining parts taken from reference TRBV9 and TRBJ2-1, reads DSGVTQTPKHLITATGQRVTLRCSPRSGDLSVYWYQQSLDQGLQFLIQYYNGEERAKGNILERFSAQQFPDLHSELNLSSLELGDSALYFCASSAGGADVDEQFFGPGTRLTVL.

The CDR3 here is CASSLYDRDGQPQHF. CDR3 nucleotides: TGTGCCAGCAGTTTATACGACAGGGACGGTCAGCCCCAGCATTTT. The chain joins TRBV28 to TRBJ1-5; TRBD1 agrees at 7 bases. The CDR3 runs 15 residues. Germline CDR1 is MDHEN and CDR2 is SYDVKM. V was pared by 1 base and J by 6 bases, with 6 bases of the junction left unmatched.

Here the CDR3 reads CASSRQGLLYGYTF. The CDR3 DNA is TGTGCCAGCAGTAGACAGGGTTTACTCTATGGCTACACCTTC. V usage is TRBV28 and J usage is TRBJ1-2, with 7 positions matching TRBD1. The CDR3 has 14 residues. Looked up from germline, CDR1 is MDHEN and CDR2 is SYDVKM. J gave up 4 bases and V 5 bases, and 7 bases lay outside the gene matches.

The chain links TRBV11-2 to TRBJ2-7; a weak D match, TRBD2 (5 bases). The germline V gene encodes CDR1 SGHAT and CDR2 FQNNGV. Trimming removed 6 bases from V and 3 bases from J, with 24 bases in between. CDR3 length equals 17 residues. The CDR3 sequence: CASRQPLGMWAGYEQYF. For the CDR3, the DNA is TGTGCCAGCAGACAGCCATTGGGTATGTGGGCGGGCTACGAGCAGTACTTC.

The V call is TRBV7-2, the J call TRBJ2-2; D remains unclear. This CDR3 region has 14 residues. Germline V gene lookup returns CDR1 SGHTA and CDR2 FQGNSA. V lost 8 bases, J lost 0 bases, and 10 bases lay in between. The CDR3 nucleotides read TGTGCCAGCGCCCCAGTCGCGAACACCGGGGAGCTGTTTTTT. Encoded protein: CASAPVANTGELFF.

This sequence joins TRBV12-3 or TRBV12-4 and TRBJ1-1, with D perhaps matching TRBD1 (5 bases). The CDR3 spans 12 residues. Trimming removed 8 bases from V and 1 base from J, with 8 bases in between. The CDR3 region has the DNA TGTGCCAGCCGTAGGGGGAACACTGAAGCTTTCTTT. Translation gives CASRRGNTEAFF.

For the CDR3, the DNA is TGTGCCAGCAGCGGACAGGTCATTGGCCCAGATACGCAGTATTTT. This encodes CASSGQVIGPDTQYF. The chain links TRBV3-1 (or the pseudogene TRBV3-2) to TRBJ2-3, with 7 bases lining up with TRBD1. V was pared by 5 bases and J by 4 bases, with 9 bases of the junction left unmatched. Germline CDR1 LGHDT, CDR2 YNNKEL (reference sequence). CDR3 size: 15 residues.

The CDR3 protein is CAITPGTGTNEQFF. The CDR3 DNA reads as TGTGCCATCACTCCCGGGACAGGGACCAATGAGCAGTTCTTC. The J gene is TRBJ2-1, the V gene TRBV10-3, with TRBD1 matching over 9 bases. Germline CDR1 and CDR2: ENHRY and SYGVKD. The CDR3 is made up of 14 amino acids. Losses at the gene ends were 7 bases for V and 6 bases for J; bases not matched to a gene: 7.

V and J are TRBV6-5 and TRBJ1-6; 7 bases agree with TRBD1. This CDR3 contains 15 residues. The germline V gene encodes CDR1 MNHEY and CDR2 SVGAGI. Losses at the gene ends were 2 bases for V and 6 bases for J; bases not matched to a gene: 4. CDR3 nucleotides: TGTGCCAGCAGTTACGAGGGGGCCTCTAATTCACCCCTCCACTTT. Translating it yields CASSYEGASNSPLHF.

The CDR3 reads CASSFVGGNTGELFF. The CDR3 DNA sequence: TGCGCCAGCAGCTTCGTGGGGGGGAACACCGGGGAGCTGTTTTTT. V gene TRBV5-1 combines with J gene TRBJ2-2; D perhaps matches TRBD2 (6 bases). Germline V gene sequence: CDR1 SGHRS, CDR2 YFSETQ. The CDR3 spans 15 residues. V dropped 2 bases and J dropped 1 base, with 9 bases sitting between them. Based on the CDR3 plus reference TRBV5-1 and TRBJ2-2, the full variable domain is KAGVTQTPRYLIKTRGQQVTLSCSPISGHRSVSWYQQTPGQGLQFLFEYFSETQRNKGNFPGRFSGRQFSNSRSEMNVSTLELGDSALYLCASSFVGGNTGELFFGEGSRLTVL.

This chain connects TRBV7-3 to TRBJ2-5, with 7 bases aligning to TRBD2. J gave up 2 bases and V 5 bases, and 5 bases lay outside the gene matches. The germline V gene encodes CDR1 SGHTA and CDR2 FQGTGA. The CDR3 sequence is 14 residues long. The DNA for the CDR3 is TGTGCCAGCAGCCCGGGAGGCCCGCAAGAGACCCAGTACTTC. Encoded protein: CASSPGGPQETQYF.